A selection of T cell receptor beta chains follows, all from one sample in a study of cytotoxic CD8 clonotypes in ibrutinib-treated CLL. Clones were read by immunoSEQ multiplex PCR, and TCRdb kept only the in-frame ones, dropping some. Among around 330,000 clones listed, about 61% were seen once. The sample was PBMCs, taken after 36 months of ibrutinib treatment. Receptors were obtained from a human donor with chronic lymphocytic leukemia. Both conserved end residues are trimmed from each CDR3. Fields, in order: V gene, clone size, J gene, CDR3 protein. The size of a clone is reported for some rows only, either as once, few or many, or as a class for expanded clones.

v_call: TRBV2
clone_size: few
j_call: TRBJ2-7
cdr3_aa: AMEGQGSREQY

v_call: TRBV12-5
clone_size: NA
j_call: TRBJ2-7
cdr3_aa: ASGRGTGWYEQY

v_call: TRBV2
clone_size: NA
j_call: TRBJ2-5
cdr3_aa: ASSFGGTQY

v_call: TRBV28
clone_size: few
j_call: TRBJ1-4
cdr3_aa: ATQQGSDEKLF

v_call: TRBV14
clone_size: NA
j_call: TRBJ1-2
cdr3_aa: ASSQVSNYGYT

v_call: TRBV7-3
clone_size: NA
j_call: TRBJ2-3
cdr3_aa: ASSEGSTDTQY

v_call: TRBV5-1
clone_size: NA
j_call: TRBJ1-1
cdr3_aa: ASSFARPSGTGGTEAF

v_call: TRBV19
clone_size: NA
j_call: TRBJ2-3
cdr3_aa: ASSIVGLGPQY

v_call: TRBV7-2
clone_size: NA
j_call: TRBJ2-7
cdr3_aa: ASSLSYEQY

v_call: TRBV2
clone_size: NA
j_call: TRBJ2-7
cdr3_aa: ASSEHRRYSYEQY

v_call: TRBV7-2
clone_size: NA
j_call: TRBJ2-7
cdr3_aa: ASSLGGTNEQY

v_call: TRBV7-9
clone_size: NA
j_call: TRBJ2-6
cdr3_aa: ASSTAGTGSGANVLT